This TCR beta chain was identified in a study of T cell changes during pregnancy in multiple sclerosis. The method was immunoSEQ multiplex PCR; TCRdb's version includes in-frame clones alone and lacks a portion of them. The data show about 72,000 clones, 91% seen once. Per the germline V gene, CDR1 is LGHNA and CDR2 is YSLEER. The CDR3 totals 14 residues. V lost 4 bases to trimming and J lost 3 bases; unmatched junction nucleotides: 4. This receptor was identified in a female donor in good health, enrolled as a control in a pregnancy study. The chain recombines TRBV4-3 with TRBJ2-7, with 9 bases identical to TRBD1. The sequences come from peripheral blood, collected in the third trimester of pregnancy. The CDR3: CASSPRQGGYEQYF. The DNA of the CDR3 is TGCGCCAGCAGCCCACGACAGGGGGGCTACGAGCAGTACTTC.